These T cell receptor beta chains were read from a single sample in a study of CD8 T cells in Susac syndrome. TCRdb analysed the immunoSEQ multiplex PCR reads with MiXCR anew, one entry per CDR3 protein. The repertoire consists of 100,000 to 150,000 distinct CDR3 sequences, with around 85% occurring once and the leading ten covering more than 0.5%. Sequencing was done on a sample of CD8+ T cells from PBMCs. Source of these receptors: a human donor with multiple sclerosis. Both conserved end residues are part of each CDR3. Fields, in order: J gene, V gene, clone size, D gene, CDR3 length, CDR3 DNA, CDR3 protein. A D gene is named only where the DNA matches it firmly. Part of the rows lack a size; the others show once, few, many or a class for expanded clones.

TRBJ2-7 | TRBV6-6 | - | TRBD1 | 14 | TGTGCCAGCAGTTACGCGGGACAGGCCTACGAGCAGTACTTC | CASSYAGQAYEQYF
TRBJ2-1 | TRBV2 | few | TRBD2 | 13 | TGTGCCAGCCGGGGGGGGTCCTACAATGAGCAGTTCTTC | CASRGGSYNEQFF
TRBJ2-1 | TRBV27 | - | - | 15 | TGTGCCAGCTCCTCACTGGGCGGGGATGGGCTTGAGCAGTTCTTC | CASSSLGGDGLEQFF
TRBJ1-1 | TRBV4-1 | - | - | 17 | TGCGCCAGCAGCCAAGATTGGGGTAGGGTCGGGAACACTGAAGCTTTCTTT | CASSQDWGRVGNTEAFF
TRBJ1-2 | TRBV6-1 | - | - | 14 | TGTGCCAGCAGTGAAGTTCCCGAAAACTATGGCTACACCTTC | CASSEVPENYGYTF
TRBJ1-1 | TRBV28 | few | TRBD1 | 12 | TGTGCCAGCAGTTTTGACAGGGGGGAAGCTTTCTTT | CASSFDRGEAFF
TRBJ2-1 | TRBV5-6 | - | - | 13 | TGTGCCAGCAGCTTCGGCGAGGGATATGAGCAGTTCTTC | CASSFGEGYEQFF
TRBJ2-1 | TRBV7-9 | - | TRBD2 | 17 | TGTGCCAGCAGCTTCCCGGGACTAACGTCTTCCTACAATGAGCAGTTCTTC | CASSFPGLTSSYNEQFF
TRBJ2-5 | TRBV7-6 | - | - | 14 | TGTGCCAGCAGCCCCCTCGGGTTAAAAGAGACCCAGTACTTC | CASSPLGLKETQYF
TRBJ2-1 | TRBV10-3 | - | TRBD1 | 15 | TGTGCCATCTTATCGGACAGGGAGGCCCGTGGTGAGCAGTTCTTC | CAILSDREARGEQFF
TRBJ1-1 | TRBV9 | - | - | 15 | TGTGCCAGCAGCCCGACGACAGAGATGAACACTGAAGCTTTCTTT | CASSPTTEMNTEAFF
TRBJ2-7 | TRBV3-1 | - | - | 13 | TGTGCCAGCAGTTACAGGAAGGGCTACGAGCAGTACTTC | CASSYRKGYEQYF
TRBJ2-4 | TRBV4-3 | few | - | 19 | TGCGCCAGCAGCCAAGATTATCGCCAACCTGGGATAGCCAAAAACATTCAGTACTTC | CASSQDYRQPGIAKNIQYF
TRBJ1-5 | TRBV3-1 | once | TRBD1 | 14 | TGTGCCAGCAGCCAGGGACAGGGATATCAGCCCCAGCATTTT | CASSQGQGYQPQHF
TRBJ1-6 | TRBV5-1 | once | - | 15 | TGCGCCAGCAGCTTTGAGGACAAGTCAAGGTCACCCCTCCACTTT | CASSFEDKSRSPLHF
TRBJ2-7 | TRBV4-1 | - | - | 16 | TGCGCCAGCAGCCAAGAGGCCCGTCCCCGGGTTTACGAGCAGTACTTC | CASSQEARPRVYEQYF
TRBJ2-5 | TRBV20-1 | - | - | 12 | TGCAGTGCTAGGGGAATAAGCGAGACCCAGTACTTC | CSARGISETQYF
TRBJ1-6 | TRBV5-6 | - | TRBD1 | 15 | TGTGCCAGCAGCTTGGTCCGGGACAGGGGTTCACCCCTCCACTTT | CASSLVRDRGSPLHF
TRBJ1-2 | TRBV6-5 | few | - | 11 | TGTGCCAGCAGTTATCTGAGTGGCTACACCTTC | CASSYLSGYTF
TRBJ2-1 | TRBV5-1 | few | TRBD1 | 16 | TGCGCCAGCAGCCTATCAAACAGGGGTTGGGGCAATGAGCAGTTCTTC | CASSLSNRGWGNEQFF
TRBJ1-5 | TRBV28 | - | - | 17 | TGTGCCAGCAGTTTTCTGGGGGGGGATTTTAGCAATCAGCCCCAGCATTTT | CASSFLGGDFSNQPQHF
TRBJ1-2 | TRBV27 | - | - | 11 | TGTGCCACCAGCGGTGGGAACGGCTACACCTTC | CATSGGNGYTF
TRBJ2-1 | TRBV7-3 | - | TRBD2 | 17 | TGTGCCAGCAGCTTAATCGGAGCGGGAGGGCCTGGGAATGAGCAGTTCTTC | CASSLIGAGGPGNEQFF
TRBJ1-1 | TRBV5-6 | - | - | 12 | TGTGCCAGCAGCCATCTTACAACTGAAGCTTTCTTT | CASSHLTTEAFF
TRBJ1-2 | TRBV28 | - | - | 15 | TGTGCCAGCAGTCTTCCGGGACTCCGACGGAATGGCTACACCTTC | CASSLPGLRRNGYTF
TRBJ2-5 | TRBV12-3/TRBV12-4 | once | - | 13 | TGTGCCAGCAGTTTCTCCGGGGAAGAGACCCAGTACTTC | CASSFSGEETQYF